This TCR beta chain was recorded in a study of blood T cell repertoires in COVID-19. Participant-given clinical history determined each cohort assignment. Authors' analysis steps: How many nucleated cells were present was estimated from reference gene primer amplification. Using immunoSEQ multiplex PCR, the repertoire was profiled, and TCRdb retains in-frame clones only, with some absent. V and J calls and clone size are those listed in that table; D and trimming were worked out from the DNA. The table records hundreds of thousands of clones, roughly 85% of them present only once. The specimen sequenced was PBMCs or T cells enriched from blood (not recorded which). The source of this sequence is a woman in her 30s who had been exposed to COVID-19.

The CDR3 loop is CASSLRVQGAYEQYF. CDR3 nucleotides: TGCGCCAGCAGCCTACGGGTTCAGGGGGCCTACGAGCAGTACTTC. The rearrangement joins TRBV5-1 to TRBJ2-7; 7 bases are shared with TRBD1. Germline CDR1 reads SGHRS; CDR2 reads YFSETQ. Trimming cost V 4 bases and J 2 bases; bases outside gene matches: 9. This CDR3 is built from 15 residues.